One T cell receptor (beta chain) is described in this entry. Sequenced material consisted of expressed TCRB transcripts (all of the isolated RNA was reverse transcribed). The average read count of naive, central memory and regulatory T cell samples was approximately 3.9 million. Here immunoSEQ multiplex PCR was the method, and the copy in TCRdb shows in-frame clones only, minus some. This sample has a few hundred thousand clones, with about 14% found just once. CDR3 length equals 13 residues. The germline CDR1 and CDR2 sequences are SGHTA and FQGTGA. The V end lost 4 bases, the J end lost 5 bases, and 11 bases lay between the germline ends. The data were taken from a study of beta chain features in type 1 diabetes.

The TCR originated in a woman aged 18-35 years in good health. Material for sequencing was naive CD4+ T cells from blood. The J gene is TRBJ2-5, the V gene TRBV7-3, with D uncertain. DNA for the CDR3: TGTGCCAGCAGCTCACCATCAGTGGAGACCCAGTACTTC. This gives the protein CASSSPSVETQYF.